The 5 T cell receptor beta chains below were found in one sample sequenced in a study of cytomegalovirus exposure and HLA in healthy donors. Primers: 60 Vbeta forward and 13 Jbeta reverse. Sequenced by immunoSEQ multiplex PCR; TCRdb stores in-frame clones only, minus some. The sample records about 130,000 clones, approximately 85% being singletons. Sequenced sample: PBMCs. These receptors all come from a boy younger than 18 in good health and CMV-seronegative.

The chain carries TRBV29-1 and TRBJ1-5; D not certain. This CDR3 comprises 14 residues. The V end lost 4 bases, the J end lost 5 bases, and 15 bases lay between the germline ends. Germline V gives CDR1 SQVTM, CDR2 ANQGSEA. CDR3 nucleotide sequence: TGCAGCGTTGTCAGTGGTATAAGCGATCAGCCCCAGCATTTT. It codes for CSVVSGISDQPQHF.

This rearrangement joins TRBV19 to TRBJ2-5; a weak D match, TRBD2 (6 bases). The CDR3 is 17 residues long. V lost 5 bases to trimming and J lost 3 bases, with 22 bases between them. The germline CDR1 and CDR2 sequences are LNHDA and SQIVND (reference sequence). CDR3: CASSAGTFLGREETQYF. The CDR3, as DNA: TGTGCCAGTAGTGCGGGGACTTTCCTAGGGCGGGAAGAGACCCAGTACTTC.

This chain joins TRBV21-1 and TRBJ1-6. TRBV21-1 is described as a pseudogene. The CDR3 length is 11 residues. The CDR3 loop reads CASGGSSPLHF. CDR3 DNA sequence: TGTGCCAGCGGGGGGAGTTCACCCCTCCACTTT.

The chain recombines TRBV10-3 with TRBJ2-5; 8 nucleotides match TRBD2. CDR3 length: 17 residues. Germline CDR1 ENHRY, CDR2 SYGVKD. The J segment lost 1 base and the V segment lost 2 bases, leaving 9 bases of the junction unmatched. This chain's CDR3 is CAISEEGLTSGQETQYF. CDR3 in DNA: TGTGCCATCAGTGAGGAGGGTCTCACTAGCGGCCAAGAGACCCAGTACTTC.

The rearrangement uses TRBV29-1 and TRBJ1-4; a weak D match, TRBD1 (6 bases). The CDR3 has 12 amino acids. Germline V gives CDR1 SQVTM, CDR2 ANQGSEA. V shed 6 bases and J shed 8 bases, with 13 bases lying between them. Here the CDR3 reads CSVRTEGEKLFF. CDR3 sequence (DNA): TGCAGCGTCAGGACAGAGGGGGAAAAACTGTTTTTT.